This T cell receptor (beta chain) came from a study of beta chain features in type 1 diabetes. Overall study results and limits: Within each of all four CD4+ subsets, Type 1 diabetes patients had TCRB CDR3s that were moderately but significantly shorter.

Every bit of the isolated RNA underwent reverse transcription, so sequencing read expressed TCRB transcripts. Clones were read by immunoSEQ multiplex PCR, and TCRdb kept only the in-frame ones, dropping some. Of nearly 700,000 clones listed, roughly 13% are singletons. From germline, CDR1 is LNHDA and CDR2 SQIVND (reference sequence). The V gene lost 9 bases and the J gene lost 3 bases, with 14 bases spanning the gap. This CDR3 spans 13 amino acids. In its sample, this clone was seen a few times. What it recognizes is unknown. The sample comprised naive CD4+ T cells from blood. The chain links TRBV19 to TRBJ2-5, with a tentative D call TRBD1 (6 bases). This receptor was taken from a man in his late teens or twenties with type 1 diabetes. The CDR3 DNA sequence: TGTGCCAGCACGACAGGCGACAAAGAGACCCAGTACTTC. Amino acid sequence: CASTTGDKETQYF.